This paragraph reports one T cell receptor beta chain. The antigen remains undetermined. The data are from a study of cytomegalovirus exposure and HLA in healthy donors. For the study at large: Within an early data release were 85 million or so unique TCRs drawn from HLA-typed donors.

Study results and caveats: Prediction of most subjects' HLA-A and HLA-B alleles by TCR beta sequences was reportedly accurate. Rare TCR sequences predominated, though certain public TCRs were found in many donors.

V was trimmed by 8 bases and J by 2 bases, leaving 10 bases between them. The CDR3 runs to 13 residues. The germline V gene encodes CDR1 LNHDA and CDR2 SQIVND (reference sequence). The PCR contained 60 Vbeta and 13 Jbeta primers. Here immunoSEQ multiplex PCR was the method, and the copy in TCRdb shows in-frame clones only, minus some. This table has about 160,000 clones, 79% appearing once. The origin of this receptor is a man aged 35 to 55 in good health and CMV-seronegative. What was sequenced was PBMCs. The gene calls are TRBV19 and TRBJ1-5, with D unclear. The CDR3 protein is CASAFGGNQPQHF. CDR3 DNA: TGTGCCAGTGCGTTTGGAGGCAATCAGCCCCAGCATTTT.